Listed here are 31 T cell receptor beta chains from one sample, sequenced in a study of a mutant IDH1 vaccine in newly diagnosed glioma. The time point here: week 23, last vaccination. What each vaccine dose contained was 300 ug of mutant IDH1 20-mer peptide, accompanied by topical imiquimod. The antigens of these receptors remain unknown. The method was immunoSEQ multiplex PCR; TCRdb's version includes in-frame clones alone and lacks a portion of them. The sample yields approximately 81,000 clones, roughly 85% seen once. Here the sequenced sample was PBMCs, taken from a glioma patient whose treatment included an IDH1 peptide vaccine. The receptors come from a man aged 25 to 45 with glioma. Some clones in this sample may be carry-over from other donors' samples.

V is TRBV29-1 and J is TRBJ2-3, with D tentatively TRBD2 (6 bases). The germline V and J ends were trimmed by 5 bases and 0 bases, with 15 bases remaining between them. From germline, CDR1 is SQVTM and CDR2 ANQGSEA. The CDR3 contains 15 residues. This CDR3 reads CSVCTGEDSTDTQYF. The CDR3 coding sequence is TGCAGCGTTTGTACGGGAGAGGATAGCACAGATACGCAGTATTTT.

This chain joins TRBV13 and TRBJ1-3; D gene unclear. V dropped 2 bases and J dropped 8 bases, with 10 bases sitting between them. Germline-derived CDR1 and CDR2 are PRHDT and FYEKMQ (reference sequence). The CDR3 sequence is 13 residues long. CDR3 bases: TGTGCCAGCAGCTTATATGGCTCGGACACCATATATTTT. It specifies CASSLYGSDTIYF.

V gene TRBV6-6 combines with J gene TRBJ1-1, with a weak D call TRBD1 (6 bases). The V gene's germline CDR1 is MNHNY and CDR2 SVGAGI (reference sequence). V shed 6 bases and J shed 1 base, with 15 bases lying between them. The CDR3 is 15 residues long. CDR3 residues: CASSGQQKPNTEAFF. The CDR3 DNA is TGTGCCAGCAGCGGACAGCAGAAACCGAACACTGAAGCTTTCTTT.

The rearrangement links TRBV5-4 to TRBJ2-1; 12 bases map to TRBD2. Germline trimming cut 4 bases from V and 1 base from J; bases unmatched to any gene: 3. This CDR3 spans 16 amino acids. The germline V gene encodes CDR1 SGHNT and CDR2 YYREEE (reference sequence). The CDR3 reads CASSRLAGESYNEQFF. As DNA, the CDR3 is TGTGCCAGCAGCCGACTAGCGGGGGAATCCTACAATGAGCAGTTCTTC.

This chain links TRBV19 with TRBJ2-4; a possible D gene is TRBD1 (6 bases). The CDR3 is 15 amino acids. Germline CDR1 and CDR2: LNHDA and SQIVND (reference sequence). V was trimmed by 5 bases and J by 0 bases, leaving 11 bases between them. The CDR3 reads CASSPQGVAKNIQYF. CDR3 bases: TGTGCCAGTAGTCCACAGGGAGTAGCCAAAAACATTCAGTACTTC.

The genes are TRBV28 and TRBJ1-2; weak D call: TRBD1 (5 bases). Germline lookup yields CDR1 MDHEN and CDR2 SYDVKM. The CDR3 length is 14 residues. V lost 4 bases and J lost 8, with 17 bases in between. Here the CDR3 DNA reads TGTGCCAGCAGTTCCCCTGCAGGGAATCAAGGCTACACCTTC. It yields the protein CASSSPAGNQGYTF.

The gene calls are TRBV7-7 and TRBJ2-5; 9 positions match TRBD1. The CDR3 runs to 15 residues. Germline CDR1 SSHAT, CDR2 FNYEAQ (reference sequence). V gave up 4 bases and J gave up 2 bases; unmatched junction bases: 5. CDR3 sequence: CASSSGTGSQETQYF. The CDR3 bases are TGTGCCAGCAGCTCTGGGACAGGGAGTCAAGAGACCCAGTACTTC.

This clone was counted only a few times. V usage is TRBV9 and J usage is TRBJ1-1; D is ambiguous. Germline CDR1 SGDLS, CDR2 YYNGEE. V was cut by 0 bases and J by 5 bases, with 11 bases left in between. The CDR3 loop spans 14 amino acids. The CDR3 here is CASSVGREWTEAFF. The CDR3 bases are TGTGCCAGCAGCGTAGGTCGGGAGTGGACTGAAGCTTTCTTT.

The CDR3 protein is CASGWTANTGELFF. The CDR3 region has the DNA TGCGCCAGCGGTTGGACAGCCAACACCGGGGAGCTGTTTTTT. V is TRBV5-1 and J is TRBJ2-2; the D gene is possibly TRBD1 (6 bases). The CDR3 extends over 14 amino acids. Germline CDR1 SGHRS, CDR2 YFSETQ. V was clipped by 7 bases and J by 2 bases, with 12 bases between them.

The J gene is TRBJ1-5, the V gene TRBV5-4; perhaps TRBD1 as D (6 bases). The CDR3 extends over 14 amino acids. The germline V gene encodes CDR1 SGHNT and CDR2 YYREEE (reference sequence). The V end was cut by 4 bases, the J end by 1 base, with 9 bases between. The CDR3 DNA reads as TGTGCCAGCAGCGTGCAGGGGAGCAATCAGCCCCAGCATTTT. Its translation is CASSVQGSNQPQHF.

The table lists this clone with a count of one. The rearrangement links TRBV28 to TRBJ1-5, with D perhaps matching TRBD1 (5 bases). V was pared by 3 bases and J by 7 bases, with 16 bases between. Germline lookup yields CDR1 MDHEN and CDR2 SYDVKM. The length of the CDR3 is 15 residues. The CDR3 loop is CASSFEDTGHQPQHF. CDR3 in DNA: TGTGCCAGCAGTTTCGAGGACACCGGTCACCAGCCCCAGCATTTT.

J is TRBJ1-3 and V is TRBV9; D gene ambiguous. Germline V lookup: CDR1 SGDLS, CDR2 YYNGEE. This CDR3 comprises 15 residues. V was trimmed by 4 bases and J by 5 bases, leaving 16 bases between them. The CDR3 nucleotides are TGTGCCAGCAGCCCCTCGAACGAAATAAGAAACACCATATATTTT. Its translation: CASSPSNEIRNTIYF.

This clone has a single count. The genes are TRBV2 and TRBJ2-1; TRBD1 agrees at 9 bases. The CDR3 has 16 amino acids. The germline V gene has CDR1 SNHLY and CDR2 FYNNEI. V dropped 5 bases and J dropped 2; count of bases not matched to a gene: 7. CDR3: CASSPAGTGTYNEQFF. CDR3 DNA: TGTGCCAGCAGTCCCGCGGGGACAGGGACCTACAATGAGCAGTTCTTC.

This clone was observed once. The J gene is TRBJ2-3, the V gene TRBV15; tentative D call: TRBD1 (5 bases). This CDR3 is built from 13 residues. The ends were cut back, 11 bases at V and 6 bases at J, with 18 bases in the middle. Germline lookup yields CDR1 LNHNV and CDR2 YYDKDF (reference sequence). CDR3 coding DNA: TGTGCCGCTTCAGGGCAACCAAGGGATACGCAGTATTTT. Protein: CAASGQPRDTQYF.

This rearrangement joins TRBV2 to TRBJ1-1; D uncertain. V was pared by 6 bases and J by 3 bases, with 11 bases between. The CDR3 length is 13 residues. In germline, CDR1 is SNHLY, CDR2 FYNNEI. This CDR3 reads CASRENRDTEAFF. The CDR3 DNA reads as TGTGCCAGCAGAGAAAACCGGGACACTGAAGCTTTCTTT.

V gene TRBV7-9 combines with J gene TRBJ1-1; tentatively, D is TRBD1 (6 bases). Trimming took off 2 bases at V and 2 bases at J, with 18 bases between the two ends. Germline V gene sequence: CDR1 SEHNR, CDR2 FQNEAQ (reference sequence). The CDR3 totals 17 residues. The CDR3 reads CASSLPPTRGANTEAFF. In nucleotides, the CDR3 is TGTGCCAGCAGCTTACCACCAACGAGGGGGGCAAACACTGAAGCTTTCTTT.

This clone has just a few counts. The chain carries TRBV5-6 and TRBJ2-3; D unresolved. Trimming left V 4 bases short and J 8 bases short, with 14 bases between. CDR1 and CDR2 (germline): SGHDT, YYEEEE. This CDR3 region has 13 residues. The CDR3 loop reads CASSLPAAPTQYF. As DNA, the CDR3 is TGTGCCAGCAGCCTCCCCGCGGCCCCTACGCAGTATTTT.

The rearrangement links TRBV18 to TRBJ1-1; TRBD1 is a possible D gene (5 bases). V shed 3 bases and J shed 1 base, with 12 bases lying between them. CDR3 length: 15 amino acids. Looked up from germline, CDR1 is KGHSH and CDR2 is LQKENI. The CDR3 DNA is TGTGCCAGCTCACCTTTTGGACATGAGAACACTGAAGCTTTCTTT. Translated: CASSPFGHENTEAFF.

V and J are TRBV27 and TRBJ1-5; D is possibly TRBD1 (5 bases). CDR1 and CDR2 (germline): MNHEY, SMNVEV (reference sequence). The CDR3 is 17 residues long. The V gene lost 0 bases and the J gene lost 7 bases, with 19 bases spanning the gap. CDR3 nucleotides: TGTGCCAGCAGTTTATCGGTCGGGACGGACTACCTACAGCCCCAGCATTTT. Residues: CASSLSVGTDYLQPQHF.

The V call is TRBV7-8, the J call TRBJ2-7; 10 bases are a match to TRBD2. V was clipped by 5 bases and J by 2 bases; unmatched bases: 6. The CDR3 extends over 15 amino acids. The germline V gene encodes CDR1 SGHVS and CDR2 FQNEAQ. The CDR3 loop is CASSPLGTSAYEQYF. The DNA for the CDR3 is TGTGCCAGCAGCCCGCTTGGGACTAGCGCCTACGAGCAGTACTTC.

The chain has TRBV28 and TRBJ2-7; 9 positions agree with TRBD1. The V gene's germline CDR1 is MDHEN and CDR2 SYDVKM. CDR3 length: 18 amino acids. Trimming at V came to 1 base and at J to 3 bases, leaving 13 bases not matched to a gene. CDR3 DNA: TGTGCCAGCAGTTTATTTCTCTCCTTCGGGACAGGGAGCTACGAGCAGTACTTC. Translating it yields CASSLFLSFGTGSYEQYF.

The chain uses TRBV19 and TRBJ1-3, with D possibly matching TRBD1 (6 bases). The ends were cut back, 2 bases at V and 2 bases at J, with 16 bases in the middle. The V gene's germline CDR1 is LNHDA and CDR2 SQIVND (reference sequence). This CDR3 is 17 amino acids long. CDR3 in DNA: TGTGCCAGTAGTATACCAGTCCAGGGGTTACCTGGAAACACCATATATTTT. It codes for CASSIPVQGLPGNTIYF.

The chain combines TRBV6-5 with TRBJ1-2, with D possibly matching TRBD1 (5 bases). Per germline, CDR1 MNHEY and CDR2 SVGAGI. V gave up 7 bases and J gave up 4 bases, with 13 bases separating them. The CDR3 spans 13 residues. The CDR3 bases are TGTGCCAGCACGGTAGGGGCACTCTATGGCTACACCTTC. This sequence encodes CASTVGALYGYTF.

The chain couples TRBV7-2 to TRBJ2-7; 8 bases are a match to TRBD1. The CDR3 has 16 residues. Germline trimming cut 4 bases from V and 5 bases from J; bases unmatched to any gene: 13. Germline assignment: CDR1 SGHTA and CDR2 FQGNSA. CDR3: CASSSYRGNLAHEQYF. The CDR3 region has the DNA TGTGCCAGCAGCTCTTACAGGGGGAACCTGGCCCACGAGCAGTACTTC.

V gene TRBV18 combines with J gene TRBJ1-4; the D is unclear. CDR1 is KGHSH, CDR2 LQKENI, per germline. CDR3 length equals 14 residues. Trimming pared 3 bases from V and 6 bases from J, leaving 11 bases between. CDR3 loop: CASSPDGLDEKLFF. The CDR3 nucleotides read TGTGCCAGCTCACCCGACGGTTTGGATGAAAAACTGTTTTTT.

This clone has a handful of counts. The chain couples TRBV14 to TRBJ2-1; D may be TRBD2 (6 bases). The germline V gene encodes CDR1 SGHDN and CDR2 FVKESK. Trimming took 4 bases from V and 9 from J, leaving 13 bases between them. The CDR3 runs to 13 residues. Here the CDR3 reads CASSLGGRGEQFF. Written as DNA, the CDR3 is TGTGCCAGCAGCCTAGGAGGGCGCGGTGAGCAGTTCTTC.

This chain connects TRBV27 to TRBJ1-5; 8 positions match TRBD1. The junction had 7 bases not matched to a gene; V was cut back by 10 bases and J by 2 bases. CDR1 MNHEY and CDR2 SMNVEV come from the germline V gene (reference sequence). The length of the CDR3 is 14 residues. In nucleotides, the CDR3 is TGTGCCATCGGTACAGGGGGTCGCAATCAGCCCCAGCATTTT. Translation gives CAIGTGGRNQPQHF.

The chain joins TRBV28 to TRBJ2-3, with D perhaps TRBD2 (6 bases). Trimming shortened V by 3 bases and J by 2 bases, and 12 bases separated the two germline ends. This CDR3 has 15 residues. CDR1 is MDHEN, CDR2 SYDVKM, per germline. CDR3 sequence (DNA): TGTGCCAGCAGTTTGGGGGGAGTACTCACAGATACGCAGTATTTT. Its protein product is CASSLGGVLTDTQYF.

The rearrangement links TRBV6-1 to TRBJ1-2; D is uncertain. The germline V gene encodes CDR1 MNHNS and CDR2 SASEGT. This CDR3 has 15 amino acids. Trimming stripped 2 bases from V and 3 bases from J, with 13 bases between. CDR3 sequence reads: CASSEIWGEDYGYTF. The CDR3 DNA follows: TGTGCCAGCAGTGAAATCTGGGGAGAGGACTATGGCTACACCTTC.

The rearrangement links TRBV27 to TRBJ2-1; D possibly corresponds to TRBD2 (5 bases). Germline CDR1 MNHEY, CDR2 SMNVEV (reference sequence). The CDR3 covers 13 residues. V was trimmed by 1 base and J by 9 bases, leaving 10 bases between them. As DNA, the CDR3 is TGTGCCAGCAGTTTATTGGTAGGGAGTGAGCAGTTCTTC. Its translation: CASSLLVGSEQFF.

The chain employs TRBV7-3 and TRBJ2-6; D is unresolved. Germline values: CDR1 SGHTA, CDR2 FQGTGA. Trimming removed 4 bases at V and 4 bases at J, with 14 bases between. This CDR3 region has 16 residues. The CDR3 coding sequence is TGTGCCAGCAGCTCCCCGGGTCGAGGAGGGGCCAACGTCCTGACTTTC. As protein: CASSSPGRGGANVLTF.